This section outlines one TCR beta chain sequence together with its context. Its specificity is unknown. The same CDR3 also results from other DNA sequences found in this sample. The data were produced by immunoSEQ multiplex PCR, yet TCRdb's version contains in-frame clones alone and is incomplete. The sample includes around 1.9 million clones, just under 95% of them seen just once. This sample stems from a study of shared clonotypes between healthy human individuals. Study information: The donor pool was made up of a couple of women and three men aged 18 to 49.

Naive CD8 cells were CD45RO-negative, positively selected for CCR7, excluding terminally differentiated effector memory CD45RA+ cells. There were no recent acute infections or vaccinations among the donors, who were healthy HIV-negative adults. V was clipped by 6 bases and J by 0 bases, with 11 bases between them. This CDR3 is 14 amino acids long. CDR1 MNHNS and CDR2 SASEGT come from the germline V gene. Findings and caveats of the study: Sharing across four donors was highest in naive CD4 (around 5%) and lowest in memory CD8 (approximately 0.4%).

The material sequenced was naive CD8+ T cells from PBMCs. This rearrangement joins TRBV6-1 to TRBJ1-1; perhaps TRBD1 as D (6 bases). The TCR sequence derives from a young man in good health. Some clones in this sample may be carry-over from other donors' samples. The CDR3 region is CASSLTGMNTEAFF. CDR3 coding DNA: TGTGCCAGCAGCCTTACAGGGATGAACACTGAAGCTTTCTTT.